The rows below give T cell receptor beta chains drawn from one sample of a study of T cell responses to AZD1222 COVID-19 vaccine. Measured with immunoSEQ multiplex PCR; TCRdb has only the in-frame clones, and not every one. Of roughly 140,000 clones listed, 90% were seen once; the top ten hold less than 2%. The sequencing used peripheral blood, collected on day 0 of AZD1222 vaccination. These receptors came from an adult in good health. Each CDR3 is given with its conserved first and last residue. The order of the fields is clone size, V gene, J gene, D gene, CDR3 DNA, CDR3 protein. A D gene is named only where the DNA matches it firmly. Only some rows state a clone size, as once, few, many or a class for expanded clones.

>-|TRBV12-3/TRBV12-4|TRBJ1-2|-
TGTGCCAGCAGTTTTCTCTTGGTAGGGGGCTACACCTTC
CASSFLLVGGYTF
>-|TRBV6-1|TRBJ2-7|-
TGTGCCAGCAGTGAAATTCGGGAGCAGTACTTC
CASSEIREQYF
>-|TRBV28|TRBJ2-4|-
TGTGCCAGCAGTAAACAGAAACTTCTAGCCAAAAACATTCAGTACTTC
CASSKQKLLAKNIQYF
>-|TRBV10-3|TRBJ1-1|-
TGTGCCATCAATGGAGTCATGAACACTGAAGCTTTCTTT
CAINGVMNTEAFF
>-|TRBV28|TRBJ1-6|TRBD1
TGTGCCAGCACCACGACAGGGGGAGCTGCTTCACCCCTCCACTTT
CASTTTGGAASPLHF
>-|TRBV9|TRBJ2-1|TRBD1
TGTGCCAGCAGCCCCCGGGACAGAGACAATGAGCAGTTCTTC
CASSPRDRDNEQFF
>-|TRBV14|TRBJ2-5|-
TGTGCCAGCAGCCGTCCTGGAGGAACCAGGACACAAGAGACCCAGTACTTC
CASSRPGGTRTQETQYF
>-|TRBV6-2/TRBV6-3|TRBJ2-7|-
TGTGCCAGCAGTTTTGCCTACGAGCAGTACTTC
CASSFAYEQYF
>-|TRBV9|TRBJ2-1|TRBD1
TGTGCCAGCAGCGTCGGACAGGGGCGGTCAAATGAGCAGTTCTTC
CASSVGQGRSNEQFF
>-|TRBV11-3|TRBJ2-2|TRBD2
TGTGCCAGCAGCTCCAGACAGGGACTAGCGGGAACCACCGGGGAGCTGTTTTTT
CASSSRQGLAGTTGELFF
>-|TRBV10-2|TRBJ1-6|TRBD1
TGCGCCACCGGACAGGGAAGGGATTCACCCCTCCACTTT
CATGQGRDSPLHF
>once|TRBV7-2|TRBJ1-5|TRBD1
TGTGCCAGCAGCTACTCAGACAGGGCCAGCAATCAGCCCCAGCATTTT
CASSYSDRASNQPQHF
>-|TRBV5-1|TRBJ1-5|-
TGCGCCAGCAGCTTAGACAGTCTCAATCAGCCCCAGCATTTT
CASSLDSLNQPQHF
>-|TRBV11-2|TRBJ1-2|TRBD1
TGTGCCAGCAGCCCTAGCGGGGGTACAGGGGTAAACTATGGCTACACCTTC
CASSPSGGTGVNYGYTF
>-|TRBV7-2|TRBJ1-4|TRBD1
TGTGCCAGCAGCCCGTTGGGGACAGGGTATGAAAAACTGTTTTTT
CASSPLGTGYEKLFF
>once|TRBV27|TRBJ1-2|-
TGTGCCAGCAGCGCAGGGAGTATATACTATGGCTACACCTTC
CASSAGSIYYGYTF
>-|TRBV7-3|TRBJ2-5|-
TGTGCCAGCAGCTTACGGGGGGAGACCCAGTACTTC
CASSLRGETQYF
>-|TRBV30|TRBJ1-5|-
TGTGCCTGGAGCTTCAGAGAGGGTCAGCCCCAGCATTTT
CAWSFREGQPQHF
>-|TRBV11-2|TRBJ2-3|-
TGTGCCAGCAGAGACCCCTTCACAGATACGCAGTATTTT
CASRDPFTDTQYF
>-|TRBV29-1|TRBJ2-6|-
TGCAGCGTTGGGACCGACCGCCCCTCTGGGGCCAACGTCCTGACTTTC
CSVGTDRPSGANVLTF
>-|TRBV3-1/TRBV3-2|TRBJ2-2|TRBD2
TGTGCCAGCAGCCCCCTCGGCGGGAGGTCCGCCGGGGAGCTGTTTTTT
CASSPLGGRSAGELFF
>-|TRBV28|TRBJ1-1|-
TGTGCCAGCAATTTTGTTATCAGGGGCATGAACACTGAAGCTTTCTTT
CASNFVIRGMNTEAFF
>-|TRBV4-3|TRBJ2-1|-
TGCGCCAGCAGCCAAGATCTTGTACGGTACAATGAGCAGTTCTTC
CASSQDLVRYNEQFF
>once|TRBV24-1|TRBJ2-1|TRBD1
TGTGCCACCAGTGATTTGGGGACAGGGGCCGCCTACAATGAGCAGTTCTTC
CATSDLGTGAAYNEQFF
>-|TRBV4-1|TRBJ2-1|-
TGCGCCAGCAGCCAAGACGTGCGGGAGCAGTTCTTC
CASSQDVREQFF
>-|TRBV7-9|TRBJ2-5|TRBD2
TGTGCCAGCAGCTTAGTGACTAGCGGGTTACAAGAGACCCAGTACTTC
CASSLVTSGLQETQYF
>-|TRBV5-4|TRBJ1-3|TRBD1
TGTGCCAGCAGCCTTCAGACAGGGGTCGTCCCTGGAAACACCATATATTTT
CASSLQTGVVPGNTIYF
>few|TRBV28|TRBJ2-7|-
TGTGCCAGCACCACTTCCTCCTACGAGCAGTACTTC
CASTTSSYEQYF
>-|TRBV19|TRBJ1-2|-
TGTGCCAGTAGTATAGATGCCAGCCGCTACACCTTC
CASSIDASRYTF
>few|TRBV6-1|TRBJ2-7|-
TGTGCCAGCAGTGAGCGACCGGGGCTAGGCTACGAGCAGTACTTC
CASSERPGLGYEQYF
>few|TRBV13|TRBJ1-2|-
TGTGCCAGCAGCTTACAGTCCAGCAGCCCTACTAACTATGGCTACACCTTC
CASSLQSSSPTNYGYTF
>-|TRBV19|TRBJ2-1|TRBD2
TGTGCCAGTAGTACACACATTCTCCTAGCGGGAGGGAGGAATGAGCAGTTCTTC
CASSTHILLAGGRNEQFF
>-|TRBV2|TRBJ2-1|-
TGTGCCAGCAGGACTCTCCTTATTTACAATGAGCAGTTCTTC
CASRTLLIYNEQFF
>few|TRBV4-3|TRBJ1-2|TRBD1
TGCGCCAGCAGCCAAGTAGGGACAGGGGTCTATGGCTACACCTTC
CASSQVGTGVYGYTF
>-|TRBV11-2|TRBJ1-1|-
TGTGCCAGCAGCTCGAATTTGGACAGCCATATGGCCTTGAACACTGAAGCTTTCTTT
CASSSNLDSHMALNTEAFF
>-|TRBV15|TRBJ2-1|TRBD2
TGTGCCACCAGCAGCGACAGACTAGCGGGAGTTTACAATGAGCAGTTCTTC
CATSSDRLAGVYNEQFF
>-|TRBV4-2|TRBJ2-3|TRBD2
TGTGCCAGCAGCCAAGGACTAGCGGGAGGGCCTAGCACAGATACGCAGTATTTT
CASSQGLAGGPSTDTQYF
>once|TRBV30|TRBJ1-2|TRBD1
TGTGCCTGGAGTCCAAAAACCGGGACAGGGACGAATATTGGCTACACCTTC
CAWSPKTGTGTNIGYTF
>-|TRBV28|TRBJ1-5|TRBD1
TGTGCCAGCAAGACGCAGGGGGCTGGCAATCAGCCCCAGCATTTT
CASKTQGAGNQPQHF
>-|TRBV10-3|TRBJ2-6|-
TGTGCCATCAGTTTGCCTGGGGCCAACGTCCTGACTTTC
CAISLPGANVLTF
>-|TRBV28|TRBJ1-6|-
TGTGCCAGCAGTTTAACGGGGAGGGAGGCACCCCTCCACTTT
CASSLTGREAPLHF